The clone carrying this TCR beta chain was counted only a few times. CDR3 length: 12 residues. The V end lost 3 bases, the J end lost 4 bases, and 6 bases lay between the germline ends. Per germline, CDR1 SGHDN and CDR2 FVKESK. This record comes from a study of blood T cells in healthy people across ages. Aged roughly 6 to 100, donors were systemically healthy Caucasians from Russia. For the second PCR, which ran for 7 to 11 cycles, a sample-barcoded 5' primer and a J-beta primer mix were used. Using its own MiXCR run on the 5' RACE reads, TCRdb lists one record per CDR3 protein. The table has around 780,000 distinct CDR3 sequences, roughly three fifths seen once.

The sequencing input was blood. The clonotype comes from a man between 40 and 49 years old in good health. The J gene is TRBJ1-2, the V gene TRBV14; D gene uncertain. CDR3 in DNA: TGTGCCAGCAGCCAGGACGGCTATGGCTACACCTTC. Encoded protein: CASSQDGYGYTF.